The 5 T cell receptor beta chains given below trace back to one sample, sequenced in a study of blood T cell repertoires in COVID-19. The method was immunoSEQ multiplex PCR; TCRdb's version includes in-frame clones alone and lacks a portion of them. The repertoire consists of hundreds of thousands of clones, with approximately 88% occurring once and the leading ten covering about 2.9%. Sequenced input: peripheral blood. The source is a woman younger than 45 with COVID-19, enrolled during active disease.

V gene TRBV7-9 combines with J gene TRBJ1-6; 7 bases fit TRBD1. V lost 3 bases and J lost 4; bases outside the gene matches: 0. The CDR3 sequence is 14 residues long. The germline CDR1 and CDR2 sequences are SEHNR and FQNEAQ (reference sequence). CDR3 sequence reads: CASSLTGYNSPLHF. The CDR3 DNA sequence: TGTGCCAGCAGCTTGACAGGGTATAATTCACCCCTCCACTTT.

This chain links TRBV7-9 with TRBJ2-1, with TRBD1 as a possible D gene (5 bases). Germline loops: CDR1 SEHNR, CDR2 FQNEAQ (reference sequence). There are 15 residues in the CDR3. V lost 5 bases, J lost 5 bases, and 16 bases lay in between. In nucleotides, the CDR3 is TGTGCCAGCAGCCCTACCCCTGGGGCAGACAATGAGCAGTTCTTC. It is translated as CASSPTPGADNEQFF.

The chain carries TRBV6-5 and TRBJ2-7, with a possible D match to TRBD2 (6 bases). V was shortened by 6 bases and J by 7 bases, with 16 bases between the two germline ends. CDR3 length: 13 amino acids. Germline V gives CDR1 MNHEY, CDR2 SVGAGI. The CDR3 region has the DNA TGTGCCAGCAGCCCGGACGGCCGGGAGGAGCAGTACGTC. Encoded protein: CASSPDGREEQYV.

V gene TRBV5-1 combines with J gene TRBJ2-7, with 8 positions matching TRBD1. The V and J ends lost 3 bases and 2 bases, in that order; junction bases with no gene match: 7. This CDR3 has 15 amino acids. The germline V gene encodes CDR1 SGHRS and CDR2 YFSETQ. The DNA for the CDR3 is TGCGCCAGCAGCTCACCGGACAGGGACACCTACGAGCAGTACTTC. It translates to CASSSPDRDTYEQYF. The entire variable domain, with the rest obtained from reference TRBV5-1 and TRBJ2-7, is as follows: KAGVTQTPRYLIKTRGQQVTLSCSPISGHRSVSWYQQTPGQGLQFLFEYFSETQRNKGNFPGRFSGRQFSNSRSEMNVSTLELGDSALYLCASSSPDRDTYEQYFGPGTRLTVT.

The genes are TRBV11-3 and TRBJ1-1; D possibly corresponds to TRBD1 (6 bases). V was trimmed by 5 bases and J by 9 bases, leaving 16 bases between them. The CDR3 consists of 13 residues. CDR1 is SGHNT, CDR2 YENEEA, per germline. CDR3 DNA sequence: TGTGCCAGCAGCCAACAGGGCATCAAGAAAGCTTTCTTT. This gives the protein CASSQQGIKKAFF.